Sequencing of this T cell receptor (beta chain) was carried out in a study of vaccination and CD4 T cells after COVID-19. V shed 1 base and J shed 2 bases, with 24 bases lying between them. This CDR3 has 19 amino acids. CDR1 and CDR2 (germline): DFQATT, SNEGSKA (reference sequence). Sequencing of cultured CD4+ T cell DNA used the Oncomine TCR Beta short-read assay. MiXCR, run by TCRdb on the PCR reads, gives a single entry per CDR3 protein. The sample has approximately 10,000 distinct CDR3 sequences, roughly 62% seen once. Notes on this clonotype: Its antigen is still unknown.

The treatment is: roughly nine-day PBMC culture with coronavirus spike peptide pools or control peptides (ViraFEST assay). This chain links TRBV20-1 with TRBJ1-5, with D perhaps matching TRBD1 (6 bases). The sample comprised CD4+ T cells from blood, cultured in vitro. The clonotype originates from a human donor who had recovered from COVID-19. This chain's CDR3 is CSARALRMRGARGNQPQHF. The CDR3 DNA sequence: TGCAGTGCTAGAGCACTGAGGATGCGGGGGGCTAGGGGCAATCAGCCCCAGCATTTT.